This TCR beta chain is drawn from a study of T cell responses to AZD1222 COVID-19 vaccine. For this clone: Antigen unknown.

CDR1 is SGHDN, CDR2 FVKESK, per germline. Trimming took 8 bases from V and 7 from J; bases not matched to a gene: 1. The CDR3 has 12 residues. Points from the study as a whole: Donors skewed white British and female; clonal diversity was possibly underestimated. Baseline testing showed seropositivity in only six or seven AZD1222 recipients. A reported finding is that nearly half of spike-specific TCRs target unmutated variant regions.

The protocol was immunoSEQ multiplex PCR, while the TCRdb copy is restricted to in-frame clones and leaves out a portion. The sample yields roughly 100,000 clones, roughly 91% seen once. This specimen was peripheral blood, taken 28 days after the second AZD1222 dose. The V gene is TRBV14, the J gene TRBJ2-4; 11 bases are shared with TRBD1. This clonotype was sampled from an adult who received the AZD1222 COVID-19 vaccine. CDR3 DNA sequence: TGTGCCAGCGGGACAGGGGGGAACATTCAGTACTTC. Amino acid sequence: CASGTGGNIQYF.